These T cell receptor beta chains were read from a single sample in a study of cytomegalovirus exposure and HLA in healthy donors. Sequencing used immunoSEQ multiplex PCR; TCRdb keeps in-frame clones, though not all of them. Of about 120,000 clones in the sample, around 88% were seen once. Sequenced: PBMCs. These TCRs come from a man between 18 and 29 years old in good health and CMV-seronegative. CDR3s include the opening cysteine and the closing phenylalanine or tryptophan. The order of the fields is clone size, V gene, D gene, J gene, CDR3 DNA, CDR3 protein. D genes are given only for firm matches. Clone sizes are given selectively: once, few, many, or a class where the clone is expanded.

once	TRBV19	.	TRBJ2-7	TGTGCCAGTAGTGCAGCAGGGATATACGAGCAGTACTTC	CASSAAGIYEQYF
.	TRBV11-2	TRBD1	TRBJ2-5	TGTGCCAGCGACCCAACCGGGACAGGGTTAGAGACCCAGTACTTC	CASDPTGTGLETQYF
.	TRBV25-1	TRBD1	TRBJ1-2	TGTGCCAGCAGAGGGACAGGGGATGCCTCTAACTATGGCTACACCTTC	CASRGTGDASNYGYTF
.	TRBV10-3	.	TRBJ1-1	TGTGCCATAAAGAGGACAGACCTAAACACTGAAGCTTTCTTT	CAIKRTDLNTEAFF
few	TRBV7-9	.	TRBJ2-1	TGTGCCAGCAGCTTGCGGGACCTTGGGAATGAGCAGTTCTTC	CASSLRDLGNEQFF
.	TRBV6-1	TRBD1	TRBJ2-7	TGTGCCAGCAGTGACCCGACAGGGATCAACTACGAGCAGTACTTC	CASSDPTGINYEQYF
.	TRBV4-1	TRBD2	TRBJ2-7	TGCGCCAGCAGCCAAGGGACTAGCGGGGAGAGATACGAGCAGTACTTC	CASSQGTSGERYEQYF
once	TRBV12-5	TRBD1	TRBJ1-2	TGTGCTAGTGGTCTGACAGGGATCAACTATGGCTACACCTTC	CASGLTGINYGYTF
.	TRBV18	.	TRBJ2-2	TGTGCCAGCTCGATACCATACCCAGGGCGGAGCGGGGAGCTGTTTTTT	CASSIPYPGRSGELFF
.	TRBV27	.	TRBJ2-3	TGTGCCAGCAGCCGAGAGATTAGCACAGATACGCAGTATTTT	CASSREISTDTQYF
.	TRBV30	.	TRBJ1-2	TGTGCCTGGAGTGTAGTGGGGGGGTCTGTATCTAACTATGGCTACACCTTC	CAWSVVGGSVSNYGYTF
.	TRBV15	TRBD1	TRBJ2-1	TGTGCCACCAGCAGGGAAGGACAGGGGGCGCCCATTGAGCAGTTCTTC	CATSREGQGAPIEQFF
many	TRBV19	.	TRBJ2-2	TGTGCCAGTAGTATATCCAGAAACACCGGGGAGCTGTTTTTT	CASSISRNTGELFF
.	TRBV11-3	.	TRBJ2-5	TGTGCCAGCAGCTCAACAGGGGACTCCGTAGAGACCCAGTACTTC	CASSSTGDSVETQYF
.	TRBV18	TRBD1	TRBJ1-5	TGTGCCAGCTCGCCGACAGGGATTCAGCCCCAGCATTTT	CASSPTGIQPQHF
.	TRBV4-3	.	TRBJ1-1	TGCGCCAGCAGCCTTAACTACAGGGCCGGCACTGAAGCTTTCTTT	CASSLNYRAGTEAFF
.	TRBV5-1	TRBD1	TRBJ2-1	TGCGCCAGCAGCTTGGAGACAGGGACCTACAATGAGCAGTTCTTC	CASSLETGTYNEQFF
few	TRBV2	.	TRBJ1-2	TGTGCCAGCAGTGAGAGGCGGGGGCGAGGCTACACCTTC	CASSERRGRGYTF
.	TRBV30	.	TRBJ2-5	TGTGCCTGGAACTGGAACAGACGCGAGACCCAGTACTTC	CAWNWNRRETQYF
.	TRBV7-9	TRBD1	TRBJ1-5	TGTGCCAGCAGCTTAGCCAGGGGACAGGGGAATAGCAATCAGCCCCAGCATTTT	CASSLARGQGNSNQPQHF
.	TRBV28	.	TRBJ1-3	TGTGCCAGCAGAGATTCGAGCTCTGGAAACACCATATATTTT	CASRDSSSGNTIYF
.	TRBV5-1	.	TRBJ2-2	TGCGCCAGCAGCTTGTTCGGGGAGATGAACACCGGGGAGCTGTTTTTT	CASSLFGEMNTGELFF
.	TRBV9	.	TRBJ1-1	TGTGCCAGCAGCGTAGCTTCCGTAAACACTGAAGCTTTCTTT	CASSVASVNTEAFF
.	TRBV5-1	TRBD1	TRBJ2-7	TGCGCCAGCAGCTGGGACAGGCTGGGTCGGTCCTACGAGCAGTACTTC	CASSWDRLGRSYEQYF
.	TRBV14	.	TRBJ1-5	TGTGCCAGCAGCCAAGATTTGAGGCAGCCCCAGCATTTT	CASSQDLRQPQHF
.	TRBV6-5	.	TRBJ1-5	TGTGCCAGCAGTCGGACACTTGATAGCAATCAGCCCCAGCATTTT	CASSRTLDSNQPQHF
.	TRBV7-2	TRBD2	TRBJ2-7	TGTGCCAGCAGCCCGTTGGGACTAGCGGAAACCTACGAGCAGTACTTC	CASSPLGLAETYEQYF
.	TRBV6-6	TRBD1	TRBJ1-2	TGTGCCAGCAGCAGGACAGGGGGCGAAGATAACTATGGCTACACCTTC	CASSRTGGEDNYGYTF
.	TRBV7-9	.	TRBJ1-1	TGTGCCAGCAGCTTAGGGATGACAGGGAACACTGAAGCTTTCTTT	CASSLGMTGNTEAFF
few	TRBV19	TRBD1	TRBJ1-3	TGTGCCAGTAGGAACCCCGGGACAGGGGGTGGAAACACCATATATTTT	CASRNPGTGGGNTIYF